Listed below are T cell receptor beta chains from one sample, sequenced in a study of response to subunit inactivated influenza vaccine. Via MiXCR, TCRdb re-called the RT-PCR reads, giving one row per CDR3 protein. The sample lists 860,000 or so distinct CDR3 sequences; about 20% were seen once. Sequenced here: PBMCs from blood, sampled less than 6 days after vaccination. These receptors all come from a man aged 50 to 59 who received an inactivated influenza vaccine. The CDR3 runs from the conserved cysteine through the conserved F or W. The D gene is left open where the match is weak. Clone sizes are given selectively: once, few, many, or a class where the clone is expanded.

TRBD2	TRBV4-2	TRBJ2-7	.	CASSQELARGGLYEQYF	TGTGCCAGCAGCCAAGAATTGGCGCGGGGGGGCCTCTACGAGCAGTACTTC
TRBD1	TRBV5-1	TRBJ1-1	.	CASSLGTGMGFDTEAFF	TGCGCCAGCAGCTTGGGGACAGGGATGGGTTTCGACACTGAAGCTTTCTTT
.	TRBV4-2	TRBJ2-5	.	CASREEETQYF	TGTGCCAGCAGGGAAGAAGAGACCCAGTACTTC
.	TRBV7-8	TRBJ2-1	few	CASSAEPMLEQFF	TGTGCCAGCAGCGCAGAGCCTATGCTTGAGCAGTTCTTC
TRBD1	TRBV24-1	TRBJ1-1	few	CATRGQANTEAFF	TGTGCCACCCGTGGACAGGCGAACACTGAAGCTTTCTTT
.	TRBV6-1	TRBJ1-5	.	CASSRAGIQPQHF	TGTGCCAGCAGTCGGGCAGGGATTCAGCCCCAGCATTTT
.	TRBV7-9	TRBJ2-3	.	CASSSDHSTDTQYF	TGTGCCAGCAGCTCCGACCATAGCACAGATACGCAGTATTTT
TRBD2	TRBV5-1	TRBJ2-1	.	CASSFRLTSGNNEQFF	TGCGCCAGCAGCTTTCGGCTCACTAGCGGGAACAATGAGCAGTTCTTC
.	TRBV6-2/TRBV6-3	TRBJ2-1	few	CASSYVDHYNEQFF	TGTGCCAGCAGTTACGTGGATCATTACAATGAGCAGTTCTTC
TRBD1	TRBV24-1	TRBJ2-7	few	CATSDGTGSYEQYF	TGTGCCACCAGTGACGGGACAGGCTCCTACGAGCAGTACTTC
.	TRBV5-1	TRBJ2-5	.	CASSPAGQQETQYF	TGCGCCAGCAGCCCCGCGGGACAGCAAGAGACCCAGTACTTC
.	TRBV10-3	TRBJ1-1	.	CAISPNTEAFF	TGTGCCATCAGTCCAAACACTGAAGCTTTCTTT
.	TRBV11-2	TRBJ1-2	.	CASSLDRRGYHYGYTF	TGTGCCAGCAGCTTAGACCGGAGGGGATATCACTATGGCTACACCTTC
.	TRBV27	TRBJ2-7	.	CASSSDGFYEQYF	TGTGCCAGCAGTTCCGACGGGTTCTACGAGCAGTACTTC
.	TRBV6-2/TRBV6-3	TRBJ2-6	.	CASSYSRDRLGSRGANVLTF	TGTGCCAGCAGTTACTCGAGGGACAGACTAGGATCGCGTGGGGCCAACGTCCTGACTTTC
TRBD2	TRBV7-2	TRBJ2-3	few	CASSFLPSGRRTDTQYF	TGTGCCAGCAGCTTTCTGCCTAGCGGGAGGCGCACAGATACGCAGTATTTT
.	TRBV6-1	TRBJ1-3	.	CASSRTVSGNTIYF	TGTGCCAGCAGTCGGACAGTTTCTGGAAACACCATATATTTT
.	TRBV29-1	TRBJ2-2	.	CSARTSGELFF	TGCAGCGCTCGGACCTCCGGGGAGCTGTTTTTT
.	TRBV21-1	TRBJ1-5	.	CASSALGRDSTLNQPQHF	TGTGCCAGCAGCGCGCTTGGGAGGGACAGTACCCTCAATCAGCCCCAGCATTTT
.	TRBV20-1	TRBJ1-1	.	CSASSGYTEAFF	TGCAGTGCTAGTTCTGGCTACACTGAAGCTTTCTTT
.	TRBV5-1	TRBJ2-5	few	CASSLSRTSHSPYF	TGCGCCAGCAGCTTGTCCCGGACGTCACATTCTCCGTACTTC
.	TRBV7-8	TRBJ2-5	.	CASSPVAAEETQYF	TGTGCCAGCAGCCCAGTGGCTGCCGAGGAGACCCAGTACTTC
.	TRBV12-3/TRBV12-4	TRBJ2-1	.	CASSLASAASLF	TGTGCCAGCAGTTTAGCGTCAGCCGCGTCGCTATTC
TRBD1	TRBV20-1	TRBJ1-2	few	CSARDDRAYGYTF	TGCAGTGCTAGAGATGACAGGGCCTATGGCTACACCTTC
.	TRBV4-1	TRBJ1-2	.	CASSQDLGNLLGGYTF	TGCGCCAGCAGCCAAGATTTGGGAAACCTCCTTGGGGGCTACACCTTC
TRBD1	TRBV10-3	TRBJ1-5	.	CAISPGGADQPQHF	TGTGCCATCAGCCCAGGGGGCGCGGATCAGCCCCAGCATTTT
TRBD2	TRBV20-1	TRBJ2-1	many	CSAGVTSFAGGYNEQFF	TGCAGTGCTGGGGTTACTTCTTTTGCGGGAGGGTACAATGAGCAGTTCTTC
TRBD2	TRBV10-3	TRBJ2-5	.	CAISERREAAQETQYF	TGTGCCATCAGTGAACGGCGGGAGGCCGCGCAAGAGACCCAGTACTTC
.	TRBV5-5	TRBJ2-7	.	CASSLVGERQQYF	TGTGCCAGCAGCTTGGTGGGGGAAAGACAGCAGTACTTC
.	TRBV4-3	TRBJ2-7	.	CASSQDLSIGEQYF	TGCGCCAGCAGCCAAGATCTCTCAATTGGCGAGCAGTACTTC
.	TRBV14	TRBJ2-3	.	CASSQQGISTDTQYF	TGTGCCAGCAGCCAACAAGGGATTAGCACAGATACGCAGTATTTT
TRBD2	TRBV20-1	TRBJ2-5	many	CSARTSVYQETQYF	TGCAGTGCTCGGACTAGCGTGTACCAAGAGACCCAGTACTTC
.	TRBV5-5	TRBJ2-7	few	CASSLGYDYEQYF	TGTGCCAGCAGTTTGGGGTACGACTACGAGCAGTACTTC
TRBD1	TRBV2	TRBJ1-5	.	CASSPDREGGPQHF	TGTGCCAGCAGCCCGGACAGGGAAGGAGGGCCCCAGCATTTT
.	TRBV10-3	TRBJ2-7	few	CATRPLATSYEQYF	TGTGCCACCCGACCGCTAGCGACGAGTTACGAGCAGTACTTC
.	TRBV24-1	TRBJ2-5	.	CATRKVRGSETQYF	TGTGCCACCCGGAAAGTCCGGGGTTCGGAGACCCAGTACTTC
.	TRBV29-1	TRBJ1-5	many	CSVGGANQPQHF	TGCAGCGTTGGTGGTGCTAATCAGCCCCAGCATTTT
.	TRBV27	TRBJ1-1	once	CASSLSRGVSEAFF	TGTGCCAGCAGTTTATCGCGTGGGGTTTCTGAAGCTTTCTTT
.	TRBV20-1	TRBJ2-3	many	CSATTETRTDTQYF	TGCAGTGCTACGACAGAGACACGCACAGATACGCAGTATTTT
.	TRBV11-2	TRBJ2-1	few	CASSHGVAWPSSSYNEQFF	TGTGCCAGCAGCCATGGGGTGGCCTGGCCCTCAAGCTCCTACAATGAGCAGTTCTTC
TRBD1	TRBV10-3	TRBJ2-3	.	CAISDPGGTGRTDTQYF	TGTGCCATCAGTGACCCAGGCGGGACAGGGAGAACAGATACGCAGTATTTT
TRBD2	TRBV20-1	TRBJ2-7	few	CSARDAGGGYEQYF	TGCAGTGCTAGAGACGCGGGAGGCGGCTACGAGCAGTACTTC
.	TRBV7-2	TRBJ2-2	.	CASSSGQRRATGELFF	TGTGCCAGCAGCTCTGGACAGCGACGGGCCACCGGGGAGCTGTTTTTT
.	TRBV20-1	TRBJ1-1	.	CSARVPGTNQAFF	TGCAGTGCTAGAGTCCCAGGGACGAACCAAGCTTTCTTT
TRBD2	TRBV29-1	TRBJ2-3	few	CSVDLAELTDTQYF	TGCAGCGTTGACCTAGCGGAGCTCACAGATACGCAGTATTTT
TRBD2	TRBV11-2	TRBJ2-1	many	CASSPGLAGGNEQFF	TGTGCCAGCAGCCCAGGACTAGCGGGAGGCAATGAGCAGTTCTTC
.	TRBV7-2	TRBJ2-7	few	CASSPIRGGEQYF	TGTGCCAGCAGCCCCATTCGAGGTGGGGAGCAGTACTTC
.	TRBV3-1	TRBJ2-5	.	CASSRRQGETQYF	TGTGCCAGCAGCCGAAGGCAAGGGGAGACCCAGTACTTC
.	TRBV5-1	TRBJ2-3	.	CASSLVVGDTDTQYF	TGCGCCAGCAGCTTGGTTGTGGGGGACACAGATACGCAGTATTTT
TRBD1	TRBV12-3/TRBV12-4	TRBJ1-2	.	CASSLTGTGGGRYTF	TGTGCCAGCAGTTTAACCGGGACAGGGGGCGGGCGCTACACCTTC
.	TRBV5-1	TRBJ2-6	few	CASTDTAGANVLTF	TGCGCCAGCACCGACACCGCTGGGGCCAACGTCCTGACTTTC
TRBD2	TRBV25-1	TRBJ2-7	.	CASTTGGRGVYEQYF	TGTGCCAGCACCACTGGGGGGCGGGGGGTGTACGAGCAGTACTTC